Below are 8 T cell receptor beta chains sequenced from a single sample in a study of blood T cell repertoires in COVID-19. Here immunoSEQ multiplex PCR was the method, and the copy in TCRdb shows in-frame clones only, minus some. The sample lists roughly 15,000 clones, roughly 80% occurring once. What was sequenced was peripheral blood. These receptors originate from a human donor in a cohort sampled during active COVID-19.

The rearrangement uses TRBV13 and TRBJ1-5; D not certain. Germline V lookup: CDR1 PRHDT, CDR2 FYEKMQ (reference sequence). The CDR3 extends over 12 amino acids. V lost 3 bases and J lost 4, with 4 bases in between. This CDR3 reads CASSLSNQPQHF. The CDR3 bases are TGTGCCAGCAGCTTGTCAAATCAGCCCCAGCATTTT.

The CDR3 protein is CASSIRTGNEQYF. Written as DNA, the CDR3 is TGTGCCAGCAGCATCAGGACAGGGAACGAGCAGTACTTC. The chain is built from TRBV13 and TRBJ2-7, with 8 bases that match TRBD1. The CDR3 has 13 residues. With 5 bases clipped from V and 5 bases from J, the junction kept 5 bases outside the gene matches. Germline-derived CDR1 and CDR2 are PRHDT and FYEKMQ (reference sequence).

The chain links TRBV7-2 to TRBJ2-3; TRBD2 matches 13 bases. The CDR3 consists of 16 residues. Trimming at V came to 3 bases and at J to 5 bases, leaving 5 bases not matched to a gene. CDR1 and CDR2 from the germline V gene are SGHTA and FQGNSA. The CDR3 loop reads CASSLGLAGSLDTQYF. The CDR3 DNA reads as TGTGCCAGCAGCTTGGGACTAGCGGGGTCTCTAGATACGCAGTATTTT. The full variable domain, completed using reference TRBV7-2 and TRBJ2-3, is GAGVSQSPSNKVTEKGKDVELRCDPISGHTALYWYRQSLGQGLEFLIYFQGNSAPDKSGLPSDRFSAERTGGSVSTLTIQRTQQEDSAVYLCASSLGLAGSLDTQYFGPGTRLTVL.

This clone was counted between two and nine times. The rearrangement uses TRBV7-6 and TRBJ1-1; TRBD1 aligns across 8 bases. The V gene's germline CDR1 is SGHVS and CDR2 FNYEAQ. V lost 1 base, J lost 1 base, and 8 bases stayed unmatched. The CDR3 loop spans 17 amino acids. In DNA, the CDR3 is TGTGCCAGCAGCTTAGAGCGGCAGGGGGCAGGGAACACTGAAGCTTTCTTT. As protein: CASSLERQGAGNTEAFF.

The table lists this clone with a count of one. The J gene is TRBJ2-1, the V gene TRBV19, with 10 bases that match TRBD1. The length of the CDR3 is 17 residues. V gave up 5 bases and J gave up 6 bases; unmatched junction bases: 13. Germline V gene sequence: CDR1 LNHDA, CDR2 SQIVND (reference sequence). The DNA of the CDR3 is TGTGCCAGTAGTTTCGGGGGACAGGGGACGAAGGGCAATGAGCAGTTCTTC. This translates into CASSFGGQGTKGNEQFF.

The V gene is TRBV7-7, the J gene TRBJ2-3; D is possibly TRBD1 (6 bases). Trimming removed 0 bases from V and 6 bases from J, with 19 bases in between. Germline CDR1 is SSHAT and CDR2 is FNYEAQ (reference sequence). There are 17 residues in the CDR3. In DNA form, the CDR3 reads TGTGCCAGCAGCTTAGCCTTCGGAAGGGGGAGATCGGATACGCAGTATTTT. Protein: CASSLAFGRGRSDTQYF.

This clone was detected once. The CDR3 nucleotides are TGTGCCAGCAGTTTCCTAGGGGATGAGCAGTTCTTC. Amino acids: CASSFLGDEQFF. This chain joins TRBV11-3 and TRBJ2-1; weak D call: TRBD1 (5 bases). The V and J ends lost 6 bases and 8 bases respectively, with 11 bases between them. Germline V gives CDR1 SGHNT, CDR2 YENEEA. This CDR3 spans 12 amino acids. The whole variable domain, filled in from reference TRBV11-3 and TRBJ2-1, reads EAGVVQSPRYKIIEKKQPVAFWCNPISGHNTLYWYLQNLGQGPELLIRYENEEAVDDSQLPKDRFSAERLKGVDSTLKIQPAELGDSAVYLCASSFLGDEQFFGPGTRLTVL.

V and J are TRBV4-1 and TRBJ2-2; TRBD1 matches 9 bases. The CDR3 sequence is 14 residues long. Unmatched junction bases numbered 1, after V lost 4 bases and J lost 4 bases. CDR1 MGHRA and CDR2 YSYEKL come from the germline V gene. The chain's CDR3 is CASSRDRATGELFF. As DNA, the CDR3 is TGCGCCAGCAGCCGGGACAGGGCCACCGGGGAGCTGTTTTTT.